The entry below describes one T cell receptor (beta chain). Its antigen is not known. This sample was taken from a study of T cell repertoires in cytomegalovirus infection. Turning to the study itself: Signatures in public TCR beta sequences pointed to both CMV infection and matching HLA type.

Trimming removed 3 bases at V and 5 bases at J, with 14 bases between. The CDR3 covers 14 residues. Looked up from germline, CDR1 is MDHEN and CDR2 is SYDVKM. Study observations and caveats: There were carriers of CMV plus the relevant HLA, and cumulative public TCR beta family frequency identified them. The ex vivo response was dominated by HLA-C-restricted CMV-specific TCR beta clonotypes.

TCRdb independently ran MiXCR on the reads; one entry per CDR3 protein. The table records hundreds of thousands of distinct CDR3 sequences, roughly a quarter of them present only once. The chain combines TRBV28 with TRBJ2-7; D possibly corresponds to TRBD1 (5 bases). Sequenced input: CD8+ T cells from PBMCs. The TCR sequence derives from a human donor in good health (CMV status not recorded). Some clones in this sample may be carry-over from other donors' samples. CDR3 sequence reads: CASSLSSRGHEQYV. CDR3 bases: TGTGCCAGCAGTTTGTCCTCAAGGGGTCACGAGCAGTACGTC.